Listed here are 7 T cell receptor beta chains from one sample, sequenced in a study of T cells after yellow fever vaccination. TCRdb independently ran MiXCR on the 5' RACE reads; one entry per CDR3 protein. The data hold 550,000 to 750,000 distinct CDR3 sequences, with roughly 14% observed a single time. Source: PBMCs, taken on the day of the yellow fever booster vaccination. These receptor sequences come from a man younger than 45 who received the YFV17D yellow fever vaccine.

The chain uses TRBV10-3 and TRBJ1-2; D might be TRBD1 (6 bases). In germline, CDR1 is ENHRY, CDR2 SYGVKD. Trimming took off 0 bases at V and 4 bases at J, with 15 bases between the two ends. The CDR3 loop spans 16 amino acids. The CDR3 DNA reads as TGTGCCATCAGTGAGTCGGCAGGGGCTTATTTCTATGGCTACACCTTC. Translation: CAISESAGAYFYGYTF.

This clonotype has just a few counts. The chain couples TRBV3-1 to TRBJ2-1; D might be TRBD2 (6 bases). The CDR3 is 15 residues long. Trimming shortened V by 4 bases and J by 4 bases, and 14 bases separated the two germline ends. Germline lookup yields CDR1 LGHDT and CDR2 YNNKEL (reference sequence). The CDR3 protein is CASSLTSLLYNEQFF. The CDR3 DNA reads TGTGCCAGCAGCCTTACTAGCCTTCTGTACAATGAGCAGTTCTTC.

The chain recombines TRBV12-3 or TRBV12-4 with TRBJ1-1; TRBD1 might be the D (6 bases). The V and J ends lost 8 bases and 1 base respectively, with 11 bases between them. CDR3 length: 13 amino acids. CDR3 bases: TGTGCCAGCCTAATCAGGGGGAACACTGAAGCTTTCTTT. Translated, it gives CASLIRGNTEAFF.

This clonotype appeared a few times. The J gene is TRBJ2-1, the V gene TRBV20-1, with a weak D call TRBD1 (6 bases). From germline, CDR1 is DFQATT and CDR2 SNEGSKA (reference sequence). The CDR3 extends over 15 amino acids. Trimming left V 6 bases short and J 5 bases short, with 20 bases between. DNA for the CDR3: TGCAGTGCCAAGCCATGGGGGCAGCTGAACAATGAGCAGTTCTTC. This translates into CSAKPWGQLNNEQFF.

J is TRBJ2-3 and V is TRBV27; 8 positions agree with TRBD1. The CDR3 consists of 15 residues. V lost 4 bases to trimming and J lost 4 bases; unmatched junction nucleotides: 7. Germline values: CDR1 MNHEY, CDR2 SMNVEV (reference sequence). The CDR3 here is CASSSPRGLADTQYF. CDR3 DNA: TGTGCCAGCAGTTCCCCCAGGGGGCTCGCAGATACGCAGTATTTT.

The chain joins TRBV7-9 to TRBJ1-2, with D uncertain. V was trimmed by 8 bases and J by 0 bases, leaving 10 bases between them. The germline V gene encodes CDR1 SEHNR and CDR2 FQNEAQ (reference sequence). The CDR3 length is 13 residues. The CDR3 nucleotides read TGTGCCAGCCAGGTTGGCTCTAACTATGGCTACACCTTC. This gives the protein CASQVGSNYGYTF.

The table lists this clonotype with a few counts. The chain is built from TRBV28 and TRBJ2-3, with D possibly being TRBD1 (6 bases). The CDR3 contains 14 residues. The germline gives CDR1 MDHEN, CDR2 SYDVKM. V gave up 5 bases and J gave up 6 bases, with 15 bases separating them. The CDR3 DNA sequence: TGTGCCAGCAGTGACCCGGGACACGTCGATACGCAGTATTTT. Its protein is CASSDPGHVDTQYF.